This T cell receptor beta chain came from a study of OX40 agonist ivuxolimab in advanced cancers. The study sampled blood at baseline, cycle 4 day 1, and cycle 7 day 1. Produced via immunoSEQ multiplex PCR; TCRdb's table is partial and in-frame only. The repertoire holds about 80,000 clones, with 70% to 90% as singletons. In the case of this clone: The target antigen is unknown.

The V gene lost 0 bases and the J gene lost 0 bases, with 8 bases spanning the gap. The germline V gene has CDR1 SGHRS and CDR2 YFSETQ. CDR3 length equals 15 residues. Points from the study as a whole: Among patients with partial responses at 0.1-3.0 mg/kg, clonal expansion was among the lowest.

The sample in question was CD4+ or CD8+ T cells sorted from blood, obtained in a trial of the OX40 agonist ivuxolimab. The source of this sequence is an adult with an advanced solid tumor such as melanoma, head and neck, liver or kidney cancer. The V call is TRBV5-1, the J call TRBJ2-3, with no clear D. This CDR3 is CASSLAVYSTDTQYF. The CDR3 nucleotides are TGCGCCAGCAGCTTGGCCGTATACAGCACAGATACGCAGTATTTT.